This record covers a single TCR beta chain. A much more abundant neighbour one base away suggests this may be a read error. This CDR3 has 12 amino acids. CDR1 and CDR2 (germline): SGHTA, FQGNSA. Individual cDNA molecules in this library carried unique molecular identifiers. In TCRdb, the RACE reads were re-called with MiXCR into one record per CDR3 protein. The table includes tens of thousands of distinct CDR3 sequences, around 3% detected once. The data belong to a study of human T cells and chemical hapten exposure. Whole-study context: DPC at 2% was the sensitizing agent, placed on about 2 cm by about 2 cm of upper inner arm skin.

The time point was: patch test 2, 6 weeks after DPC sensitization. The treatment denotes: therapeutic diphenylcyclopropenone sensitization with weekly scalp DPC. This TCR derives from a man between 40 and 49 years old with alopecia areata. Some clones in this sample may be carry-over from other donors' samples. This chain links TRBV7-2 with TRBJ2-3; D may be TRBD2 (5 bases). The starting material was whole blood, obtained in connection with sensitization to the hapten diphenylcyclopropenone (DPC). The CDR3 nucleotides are TGTGCCAGCAGCTTAGTGATCGGGGTCAAGTGTTTT. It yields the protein CASSLVIGVKCF.